This T cell receptor (beta chain) was retrieved from a study of regulatory T cells in long-lasting Graves disease. Study-wide findings and caveats: Persistent cases favored TRBV28, TRBJ1-2 and TRBJ2-5. The analysis examined peripheral blood only and excluded thyroid tissue.

V lost 6 bases, J lost 0 bases, and 6 bases stayed unmatched. The germline V gene encodes CDR1 LGHNT and CDR2 FRNRAP. CDR3 length: 15 residues. Investigators prepared the TCR beta libraries by applying iRepertoire HTBI primers and Arm-PCR of CDR3 regions. MiXCR, run by TCRdb on the multiplex PCR reads, gives a single entry per CDR3 protein. This sample yields roughly 530,000 distinct CDR3 sequences, of which 16% are seen a single time; roughly 25% belongs to the top ten. Regarding time point: newly diagnosed GD, antithyroid drugs for less than 3 months. Extracted RNA from PBMCs served as the source of the TCR library. A word on this clonotype: Its specificity is unknown.

Another study also made use of these data, one on T cells in Graves' hyperthyroidism and ophthalmopathy.

The TCR was taken from a woman between 40 and 65 years old with Graves disease. This specimen was peripheral blood mononuclear cells (PBMCs), taken at new diagnosis, from a patient treated with antithyroid drugs. The chain recombines TRBV12-5 with TRBJ2-7, with 9 nucleotides matching TRBD1. CDR3 region: CASGPPGQGSYEQYF. The CDR3 coding sequence is TGTGCTAGTGGCCCTCCGGGACAGGGCTCCTACGAGCAGTACTTC. Looking up the rest from reference TRBV12-5 and TRBJ2-7 gives the full variable domain: DARVTQTPRHKVTEMGQEVTMRCQPILGHNTVFWYRQTMMQGLELLAYFRNRAPLDDSGMPKDRFSAEMPDATLATLKIQPSEPRDSAVYFCASGPPGQGSYEQYFGPGTRLTVT.